This T cell receptor beta chain was identified during a study of T cell changes during pregnancy in multiple sclerosis. Sequencing was performed with immunoSEQ multiplex PCR; in TCRdb, only in-frame clones are kept and a portion is missing. The sample records around 63,000 clones, 80% to 95% being singletons. V lost 3 bases, J lost 5 bases, and 8 bases stayed unmatched. Germline values: CDR1 SGHTA, CDR2 FQGNSA. The CDR3 runs 18 residues. The sample holds one count of this clone. V usage is TRBV7-2 and J usage is TRBJ2-3, with TRBD2 identical over 16 bases. The sequencing used peripheral blood, collected in the third trimester of pregnancy. The sequence came from a female donor in good health, enrolled as a control in a pregnancy study. In nucleotides, the CDR3 is TGTGCCAGCAGCTTCAGGCCCGGGACTAGCGGGGGGGTAGATACGCAGTATTTT. This translates into CASSFRPGTSGGVDTQYF.